Included here is one T cell receptor (beta chain) sequence, with context. Germline CDR1 SEHNR, CDR2 FQNEAQ (reference sequence). The V gene end was trimmed by 3 bases and the J gene end by 6 bases; junction bases not matched to a gene: 3. The CDR3 covers 13 residues. This specimen comes from a study of blood T cell repertoires in COVID-19. Study details: From T cells, B-cell-depleted T cells, or PBMCs came the material, which was cDNA or gDNA.

Sequencing was performed with immunoSEQ multiplex PCR; in TCRdb, only in-frame clones are kept and a portion is missing. The data hold about 410,000 clones, with roughly 90% observed a single time. The sample taken for sequencing was peripheral blood. This rearrangement joins TRBV7-9 to TRBJ1-2, with 8 bases matching TRBD1. The TCR sequence derives from a woman aged 40 to 55 with COVID-19, enrolled during active disease. As DNA, the CDR3 is TGTGCCAGCAGCTTCCGACAGGGGAATGGCTACACCTTC. Translation: CASSFRQGNGYTF.